This passage covers 7 T cell receptor beta chains from one sample sequenced in a study of blood T cells in healthy people across ages. Alongside a J-beta primer mix, a sample-barcoded 5' primer served in a second PCR lasting 7 to 11 cycles. TCRdb processed the 5' RACE reads anew with MiXCR; each CDR3 protein has one entry. The sample lists 550,000 to 750,000 distinct CDR3 sequences; approximately 21% were seen once. The sequenced material came from blood. These receptors were taken from a man in his 70s in good health.

The chain uses TRBV6-1 and TRBJ2-7, with 7 bases matching TRBD2. The V segment lost 1 base and the J segment 5 bases; nucleotides outside the gene matches: 5. The CDR3 length is 14 residues. Germline CDR1 and CDR2: MNHNS and SASEGT. The CDR3 region is CASSEGGSAHEQYF. The CDR3 DNA follows: TGTGCCAGCAGTGAAGGCGGGAGTGCTCACGAGCAGTACTTC.

V and J are TRBV10-1 and TRBJ2-5, with D perhaps matching TRBD2 (6 bases). The DNA end favors TRBJ2-1, so the J call may be wrong. The germline gives CDR1 WNHNN, CDR2 SYGVQD (reference sequence). This CDR3 is 13 amino acids long. CDR3 in DNA: TGCGCCAGCAGTGAGGGGACTCTAAATGAGCAGTTCTTC. It encodes CASSEGTLNEQFF.

Only a few counts were recorded for this clonotype. The chain combines TRBV7-9 with TRBJ1-2; 9 positions match TRBD1. Germline CDR1 SEHNR, CDR2 FQNEAQ (reference sequence). V was pared by 5 bases and J by 8 bases, with 6 bases of the junction left unmatched. The CDR3 totals 13 residues. CDR3 sequence reads: CASSPGTGRGYTF. CDR3 bases: TGTGCCAGCAGCCCAGGGACAGGGAGAGGCTACACCTTC.

The gene calls are TRBV28 and TRBJ1-3; D is unclear. Germline V gene lookup returns CDR1 MDHEN and CDR2 SYDVKM. Trimming took off 6 bases at V and 0 bases at J, with 12 bases between the two ends. The CDR3 spans 15 residues. CDR3 protein: CASSPAQVSGNTIYF. The CDR3 coding sequence is TGTGCCAGCAGCCCTGCTCAAGTCTCTGGAAACACCATATATTTT.

The chain combines TRBV6-5 with TRBJ1-3; D unclear. Trimming removed 6 bases from V and 3 bases from J, with 9 bases in between. The CDR3 sequence is 13 residues long. The germline V gene has CDR1 MNHEY and CDR2 SVGAGI. The CDR3 nucleotides read TGTGCCAGCAGAAAGGGAGGTGGAAACACCATATATTTT. As protein: CASRKGGGNTIYF.

As to this clonotype: No conserved phenylalanine or tryptophan is present at the end of the CDR3, so a read error is the likely explanation. The chain couples TRBV6-1 to TRBJ1-5, with 7 nucleotides matching TRBD1. From germline, CDR1 is MNHNS and CDR2 SASEGT. The CDR3 consists of 15 residues. V gave up 8 bases and J gave up 3 bases; unmatched junction bases: 10. This CDR3 reads CASQPGQTANQPQHL. CDR3 coding DNA: TGTGCCAGCCAACCGGGACAGACGGCCAATCAGCCCCAGCATCTT.

The table lists this clonotype with a few counts. The J gene is TRBJ1-2, the V gene TRBV29-1; perhaps TRBD1 as D (5 bases). Per germline, CDR1 SQVTM and CDR2 ANQGSEA. V lost 4 bases and J 4 bases, leaving 19 bases between the germline ends. This CDR3 is built from 15 residues. CDR3 bases: TGCAGCGTTGGGCCCGACAGTCAGGAAACCTATGGCTACACCTTC. It encodes CSVGPDSQETYGYTF. The full variable domain, in which reference TRBV29-1 and TRBJ1-2 provide the parts outside the CDR3, is SAVISQKPSRDICQRGTSLTIQCQVDSQVTMMFWYRQQPGQSLTLIATANQGSEATYESGFVIDKFPISRPNLTFSTLTVSNMSPEDSSIYLCSVGPDSQETYGYTFGSGTRLTVV.